Shown below are 21 T cell receptor beta chains from a single sample sequenced in a study of radiation and T cells in renal cell carcinoma. Some clones are missing from TCRdb's copy, which holds only in-frame ones; the method was immunoSEQ multiplex PCR. The sample records about 78,000 clones, 89% being singletons. Time point meaning: blood 4 weeks post-SBRT, at nephrectomy. The treatment was: 15 Gy SBRT to primary tumor, nephrectomy 4 weeks later. The sample here was blood, taken from a patient whose treatment included radiotherapy and nephrectomy. Receptors originate from a woman between 65 and 79 years old with renal cell carcinoma.

A single count supports this clone. This CDR3 reads CASSLAGPETQYF. The CDR3 DNA is TGTGCCAGCAGCTTAGCAGGGCCCGAGACCCAGTACTTC. The rearrangement uses TRBV13 and TRBJ2-5, with TRBD1 as a possible D gene (5 bases). The V end lost 1 base, the J end lost 5 bases, and 8 bases lay between the germline ends. The CDR3 sequence is 13 residues long. The germline V gene has CDR1 PRHDT and CDR2 FYEKMQ (reference sequence). Looking up the rest from reference TRBV13 and TRBJ2-5 gives the full variable domain: AAGVIQSPRHLIKEKRETATLKCYPIPRHDTVYWYQQGPGQDPQFLISFYEKMQSDKGSIPDRFSAQQFSDYHSELNMSSLELGDSALYFCASSLAGPETQYFGPGTRLLVL.

In its sample, this clone was seen once. V gene TRBV20-1 combines with J gene TRBJ1-1; D ambiguous. Between the trimmed V and J ends, which lost 5 bases and 7 bases, there was a span of 11 bases. The germline gives CDR1 DFQATT, CDR2 SNEGSKA (reference sequence). This CDR3 has 11 amino acids. This CDR3 is CSAHDGIEAFF. The CDR3 DNA sequence: TGCAGTGCTCATGACGGAATTGAAGCTTTCTTT.

The chain couples TRBV5-1 to TRBJ1-2; D gene uncertain. The CDR3 extends over 13 amino acids. Germline V lookup: CDR1 SGHRS, CDR2 YFSETQ. V was clipped by 4 bases and J by 5 bases, with 12 bases between them. The CDR3 DNA sequence: TGCGCCAGCAGCGGGGAGGGCAGTTATGGCTACACCTTC. The encoded protein is CASSGEGSYGYTF.

The CDR3 here is CASSVAGYSNQPQHF. CDR3 sequence (DNA): TGTGCCAGCAGCGTAGCGGGGTATAGCAATCAGCCCCAGCATTTT. This chain uses TRBV9 with TRBJ1-5; D ambiguous. With 0 bases removed from V and 0 bases from J, the gap between germline ends came to 7 bases. This CDR3 has 15 amino acids. Germline assignment: CDR1 SGDLS and CDR2 YYNGEE.

The gene calls are TRBV6-5 and TRBJ1-2; D is perhaps TRBD1 (5 bases). Trimming removed 5 bases from V and 7 bases from J, with 8 bases in between. The germline gives CDR1 MNHEY, CDR2 SVGAGI. There are 11 residues in the CDR3. The CDR3 coding sequence is TGTGCCAGCAGTGAGGGGCTTGGCTACACCTTC. Translating gives CASSEGLGYTF.

The chain is built from TRBV6-4 and TRBJ1-1; D gene unclear. V was clipped by 6 bases and J by 4 bases, with 12 bases between them. The CDR3 has 13 residues. The V gene's germline CDR1 is MRHNA and CDR2 SNTAGT. Written as DNA, the CDR3 is TGTGCCAGCAGCACCACAAGTGGCACTGAAGCTTTCTTT. Encoded protein: CASSTTSGTEAFF.

V is TRBV6-5 and J is TRBJ1-6, with unresolved D. Germline V lookup: CDR1 MNHEY, CDR2 SVGAGI. This CDR3 region has 16 residues. Deletions cut 0 bases from V and 5 bases from J, with 11 bases between. CDR3 coding DNA: TGTGCCAGCAGTTACTCGGGCCGGAGTAATAATTCACCCCTCCACTTT. Translating gives CASSYSGRSNNSPLHF.

The chain joins TRBV4-1 to TRBJ1-3, with no clear D. The CDR3 loop spans 13 amino acids. V dropped 6 bases and J dropped 0 bases, with 6 bases sitting between them. Germline V gene sequence: CDR1 MGHRA, CDR2 YSYEKL. CDR3 in amino acids: CASSGYSGNTIYF. The CDR3 DNA is TGCGCCAGCAGTGGGTACTCTGGAAACACCATATATTTT.

The chain has TRBV28 and TRBJ1-5; no clear D gene. V was shortened by 3 bases and J by 4 bases, with 10 bases between the two germline ends. The CDR3 sequence is 14 residues long. The V gene's germline CDR1 is MDHEN and CDR2 SYDVKM. DNA of the CDR3: TGTGCCAGCAGTTTGGGCCCTTCGAATCAGCCCCAGCATTTT. As protein: CASSLGPSNQPQHF.

This chain connects TRBV5-4 to TRBJ2-3; D assignment may be TRBD1 or TRBD2 (5 bases each). The germline gives CDR1 SGHNT, CDR2 YYREEE (reference sequence). The CDR3 extends over 13 amino acids. V gave up 2 bases and J gave up 2 bases, with 6 bases separating them. In DNA, the CDR3 is TGTGCCAGCAGCTTCGGGGCCACAGATACGCAGTATTTT. Encoded protein: CASSFGATDTQYF.

The chain uses TRBV9 and TRBJ1-2; 7 nucleotides align to TRBD1. The CDR3 loop spans 15 amino acids. With 4 bases clipped from V and 8 bases from J, the junction kept 14 bases outside the gene matches. CDR1 is SGDLS, CDR2 YYNGEE, per germline. The chain's CDR3 is CASSPQGGGLVGYTF. The CDR3 nucleotides read TGTGCCAGCAGCCCTCAGGGGGGCGGGTTAGTGGGCTACACCTTC.

The V and J genes are TRBV6-6 and TRBJ1-2, with no clear D. Trimming took 6 bases from V and 8 from J, leaving 16 bases between them. This CDR3 comprises 13 residues. Germline CDR1 and CDR2: MNHNY and SVGAGI (reference sequence). In DNA form, the CDR3 reads TGTGCCAGCAGCTCGTCGGCCGTCACGGGCTACACCTTC. Its translation is CASSSSAVTGYTF.

The chain links TRBV2 to TRBJ1-2; D might be TRBD1 (5 bases). There are 13 residues in the CDR3. Deletions cut 9 bases from V and 6 bases from J, with 17 bases between. CDR1 is SNHLY, CDR2 FYNNEI, per germline. The CDR3 nucleotides read TGTGCCAGGGGACTTGATCATGTCCATGGCTACACCTTC. This sequence encodes CARGLDHVHGYTF. Drawing the rest from reference TRBV2 and TRBJ1-2, the complete variable domain is EPEVTQTPSHQVTQMGQEVILRCVPISNHLYFYWYRQILGQKVEFLVSFYNNEISEKSEIFDDQFSVERPDGSNFTLKIRSTKLEDSAMYFCARGLDHVHGYTFGSGTRLTVV.

The chain joins TRBV7-8 to TRBJ1-2, with 7 nucleotides matching TRBD1. With V trimmed by 2 bases and J by 1 base, 13 bases remained unmatched. The CDR3 runs to 18 residues. Germline V lookup: CDR1 SGHVS, CDR2 FQNEAQ. The CDR3 spells CASSLPGPPTGRNYGYTF. DNA of the CDR3: TGTGCCAGCAGCTTACCGGGCCCCCCGACAGGGCGTAACTATGGCTACACCTTC. The complete variable domain, with remaining parts taken from reference TRBV7-8 and TRBJ1-2, reads GAGVSQSPRYKVAKRGQDVALRCDPISGHVSLFWYQQALGQGPEFLTYFQNEAQLDKSGLPSDRFFAERPEGSVSTLKIQRTQQEDSAVYLCASSLPGPPTGRNYGYTFGSGTRLTVV.

This chain joins TRBV6-1 and TRBJ1-5; 10 bases match TRBD1. Germline V gene data show CDR1 as MNHNS and CDR2 as SASEGT. CDR3 length: 13 residues. V gave up 7 bases and J gave up 7 bases; unmatched junction bases: 4. This chain's CDR3 is CASKGQGDQPQHF. The DNA for the CDR3 is TGTGCCAGCAAAGGACAGGGGGACCAGCCCCAGCATTTT.

V usage is TRBV9 and J usage is TRBJ2-2; maybe TRBD2 (6 bases). Germline V gives CDR1 SGDLS, CDR2 YYNGEE. The germline V and J ends were trimmed by 0 bases and 2 bases, with 14 bases remaining between them. The CDR3 length is 17 residues. The chain's CDR3 is CASSVAGGSGNTGELFF. The CDR3 coding sequence is TGTGCCAGCAGCGTAGCTGGGGGGTCTGGAAACACCGGGGAGCTGTTTTTT. The full variable domain, in which reference TRBV9 and TRBJ2-2 provide the parts outside the CDR3, is DSGVTQTPKHLITATGQRVTLRCSPRSGDLSVYWYQQSLDQGLQFLIQYYNGEERAKGNILERFSAQQFPDLHSELNLSSLELGDSALYFCASSVAGGSGNTGELFFGEGSRLTVL.

The chain has TRBV30 and TRBJ2-2; D perhaps matches TRBD2 (6 bases). This CDR3 contains 12 residues. CDR1 and CDR2 from the germline V gene are GTSNPN and SVGIG (reference sequence). V shed 3 bases and J shed 9 bases, with 11 bases lying between them. For the CDR3, the DNA is TGTGCCTGGAGCGGGGGTATCCGGGAGCTGTTTTTT. Its translation: CAWSGGIRELFF.

A single count supports this clone. The rearrangement joins TRBV19 to TRBJ1-6, with D hard to call. Trimming stripped 3 bases from V and 6 bases from J, with 12 bases between. Germline CDR1 is LNHDA and CDR2 is SQIVND (reference sequence). The CDR3 consists of 15 residues. CDR3 DNA sequence: TGTGCCAGTAGTATTCAGTCCGGTTTTAATTCACCCCTCCACTTT. Its translation: CASSIQSGFNSPLHF.

The chain recombines TRBV28 with TRBJ1-2, with 11 bases fitting TRBD1. Per the germline V gene, CDR1 is MDHEN and CDR2 is SYDVKM. V lost 6 bases and J lost 1; bases outside the gene matches: 10. The CDR3 is 17 residues long. Here the CDR3 reads CASSEPGQGVYNYGYTF. The CDR3 coding sequence is TGTGCCAGCAGCGAACCGGGACAGGGGGTTTATAACTATGGCTACACCTTC.

This chain joins TRBV28 and TRBJ2-7, with unresolved D. Deletions cut 11 bases from V and 1 base from J, with 12 bases between. The CDR3 spans 12 residues. Germline CDR1 MDHEN, CDR2 SYDVKM. CDR3: CACTASSYEQYF. The CDR3 region has the DNA TGTGCCTGCACGGCGTCTTCCTACGAGCAGTACTTC.

The chain uses TRBV2 and TRBJ1-2; tentative D call: TRBD1 (5 bases). Trimming shortened V by 6 bases and J by 3 bases, and 14 bases separated the two germline ends. This CDR3 region has 14 residues. CDR1 and CDR2 from the germline V gene are SNHLY and FYNNEI. CDR3 amino acids: CASRLPGIDYGYTF. For the CDR3, the DNA is TGTGCCAGCAGACTCCCAGGGATAGACTATGGCTACACCTTC.